This is a list of T cell receptor beta chains from one sample in a study of shared clonotypes between healthy human individuals. Libraries were prepared by immunoSEQ multiplex PCR; TCRdb keeps only in-frame clonotypes and omits some of them. The profile shows just over 2,000,000 clones, around 96% of them singletons. Material for sequencing was naive CD8+ T cells sorted from blood. The source of these receptors is a man between 18 and 35 years old in good health. The CDR3 runs from the conserved cysteine through the conserved F or W. Each record gives: J gene, V gene, D gene, CDR3 DNA, CDR3 protein. D genes are given only for firm matches.

>TRBJ2-5|TRBV27|.
TGTGCCAGCAGTTTTCTGGGGCTACAAGAGACCCAGTACTTC
CASSFLGLQETQYF
>TRBJ1-1|TRBV7-9|.
TGTGCCAGCAGCTCTACAGGGTGGGACACTGAAGCTTTCTTT
CASSSTGWDTEAFF
>TRBJ1-1|TRBV2|TRBD1
TGTGCCAGCAGTGAGCGACAGGGGGCGAACACTGAAGCTTTCTTT
CASSERQGANTEAFF
>TRBJ2-4|TRBV5-4|.
TGTGCCAGCAGCTTTCAGGGGAGTCTGAACATTCAGTACTTC
CASSFQGSLNIQYF
>TRBJ2-3|TRBV9|.
TGTGCCAGCAGCTCAGTTGGCGGGGCTCTGGATACGCAGTATTTT
CASSSVGGALDTQYF
>TRBJ2-3|TRBV7-9|.
TGTGCCAGCAGCCAAGGGGGGGCCTACACAGATACGCAGTATTTT
CASSQGGAYTDTQYF
>TRBJ2-7|TRBV27|TRBD1
TGTGCCAGCAGTTTTGGATCGGGACAGGGCTTCAGCGAGCAGTACTTC
CASSFGSGQGFSEQYF
>TRBJ1-6|TRBV28|TRBD1
TGTGCCAGCAGTGGTTACGCAGGGGGAAGAACCAATTCACCCCTCCACTTT
CASSGYAGGRTNSPLHF
>TRBJ1-4|TRBV9|TRBD1
TGTGCCAGCAGCGTGTCATCCGTGACAGGGGCAACTAATGAAAAACTGTTTTTT
CASSVSSVTGATNEKLFF
>TRBJ2-1|TRBV2|TRBD2
TGTGCCAGCAGTGAAGGGGGGGAGGGAACAAACAATGAGCAGTTCTTC
CASSEGGEGTNNEQFF
>TRBJ1-1|TRBV4-1|.
TGCGCCAGCAGCCCTGGGCCCGGCGGTCAAGGCACTGAAGCTTTCTTT
CASSPGPGGQGTEAFF
>TRBJ1-6|TRBV11-2|TRBD1
TGTGCCAGCAGCCGGGACAGGGTTGGGTCCTATAATTCACCCCTCCACTTT
CASSRDRVGSYNSPLHF
>TRBJ2-1|TRBV7-9|.
TGTGCCAGCAGCTTATATCTTGGGAATGAGCAGTTCTTC
CASSLYLGNEQFF
>TRBJ2-1|TRBV4-1|.
TGCGCCAGCAGCCCCCTCGTAGGCGGGAAGTCGGACAATGAGCAGTTCTTC
CASSPLVGGKSDNEQFF
>TRBJ1-1|TRBV25-1|.
TGTGCCAGCGGACCGGACAGATTGAACACTGAAGCTTTCTTT
CASGPDRLNTEAFF
>TRBJ2-7|TRBV7-9|.
TGTGCCAGCAGCCTCCGGGACACCAGCTACCACGAGCAGTACTTC
CASSLRDTSYHEQYF
>TRBJ2-7|TRBV11-2|.
TGTGCCAGCAGCTTAGATTTTCCCGAGGTCACGGGCGAGCAGTACTTC
CASSLDFPEVTGEQYF
>TRBJ2-7|TRBV6-6|TRBD1
TGTGCCAGCGGAACACCTGTCACAGGGGCCCTCTACGAGCAGTACTTC
CASGTPVTGALYEQYF
>TRBJ2-5|TRBV27|.
TGTGCCAGCAGTTTAAGAGGGCAATGGGAGACCCAGTACTTC
CASSLRGQWETQYF
>TRBJ2-2|TRBV5-6|.
TGTGCCAGCAGCCCATGGGGTATAGGGTCGAACACCGGGGAGCTGTTTTTT
CASSPWGIGSNTGELFF
>TRBJ2-1|TRBV29-1|.
TGCAGCGTTGAAGCCGCTGCGCTGAGCTCCTACAATGAGCAGTTCTTC
CSVEAAALSSYNEQFF
>TRBJ1-3|TRBV25-1|.
TGTGCCAGCAGTGTCAGGGGTTTGACCGGAAACACCATATATTTT
CASSVRGLTGNTIYF
>TRBJ1-1|TRBV6-5|.
TGTGCCAGCAGCTATGGGGGGTCGGCTGAAGCTTTCTTT
CASSYGGSAEAFF
>TRBJ1-2|TRBV27|TRBD1
TGTGCCAGCAGTTTAGTGACAGGGAATGGCTACACCTTC
CASSLVTGNGYTF
>TRBJ2-5|TRBV25-1|.
TGTGCCAGCAGCGATGAATTGACCGCGACCCAAGAGACCCAGTACTTC
CASSDELTATQETQYF
>TRBJ1-4|TRBV6-5|.
TGTGCCAGCAGCCCCGACAGCACAACTAATGAAAAACTGTTTTTT
CASSPDSTTNEKLFF
>TRBJ1-1|TRBV10-1|.
TGCGCCAGCAGCGCGACGGTGAACACTGAAGCTTTCTTT
CASSATVNTEAFF
>TRBJ1-1|TRBV27|.
TGTGCCAGCAGTTTATCGTGGGGCACTGAAGCTTTCTTT
CASSLSWGTEAFF